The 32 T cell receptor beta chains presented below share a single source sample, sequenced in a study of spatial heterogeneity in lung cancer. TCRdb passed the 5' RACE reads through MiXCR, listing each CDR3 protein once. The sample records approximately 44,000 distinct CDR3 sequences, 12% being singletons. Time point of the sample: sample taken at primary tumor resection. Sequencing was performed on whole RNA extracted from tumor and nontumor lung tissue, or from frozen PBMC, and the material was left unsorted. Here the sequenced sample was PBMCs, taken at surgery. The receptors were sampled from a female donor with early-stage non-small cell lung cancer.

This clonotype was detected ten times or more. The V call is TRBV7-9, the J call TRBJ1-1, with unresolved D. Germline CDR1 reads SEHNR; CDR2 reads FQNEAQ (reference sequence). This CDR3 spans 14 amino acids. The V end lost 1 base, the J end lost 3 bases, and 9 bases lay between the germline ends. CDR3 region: CASSLVPVDTEAFF. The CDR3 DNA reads TGTGCCAGCAGCTTAGTTCCGGTTGACACTGAAGCTTTCTTT.

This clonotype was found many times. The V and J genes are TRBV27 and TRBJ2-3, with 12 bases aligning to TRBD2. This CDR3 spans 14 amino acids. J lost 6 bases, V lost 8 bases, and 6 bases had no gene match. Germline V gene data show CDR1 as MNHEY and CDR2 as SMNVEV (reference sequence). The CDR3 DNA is TGTGCCAGCCGGCTAGCGGGGGGGGAGGATACGCAGTATTTT. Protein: CASRLAGGEDTQYF.

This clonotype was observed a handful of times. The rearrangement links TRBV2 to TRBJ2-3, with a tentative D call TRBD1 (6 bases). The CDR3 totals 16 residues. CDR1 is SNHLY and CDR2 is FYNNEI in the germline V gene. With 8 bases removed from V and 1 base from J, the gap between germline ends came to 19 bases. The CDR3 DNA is TGTGCCAGCTCTTTCGCCAGGGGAGAGGGCACAGATACGCAGTATTTT. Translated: CASSFARGEGTDTQYF.

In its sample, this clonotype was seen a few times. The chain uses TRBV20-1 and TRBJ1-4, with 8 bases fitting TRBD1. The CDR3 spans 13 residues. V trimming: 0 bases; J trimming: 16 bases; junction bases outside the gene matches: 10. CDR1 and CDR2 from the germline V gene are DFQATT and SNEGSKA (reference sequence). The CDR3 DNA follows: TGCAGTGCTAGAGAAGGACAGGGTATAAACTGGTTTTTT. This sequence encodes CSAREGQGINWFF.

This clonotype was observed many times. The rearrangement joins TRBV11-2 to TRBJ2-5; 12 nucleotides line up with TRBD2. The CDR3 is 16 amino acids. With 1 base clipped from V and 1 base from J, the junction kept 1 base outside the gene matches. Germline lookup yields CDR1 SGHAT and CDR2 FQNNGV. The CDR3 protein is CASSLGGLAGQETQYF. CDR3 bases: TGTGCCAGCAGCTTAGGGGGACTAGCGGGCCAAGAGACCCAGTACTTC.

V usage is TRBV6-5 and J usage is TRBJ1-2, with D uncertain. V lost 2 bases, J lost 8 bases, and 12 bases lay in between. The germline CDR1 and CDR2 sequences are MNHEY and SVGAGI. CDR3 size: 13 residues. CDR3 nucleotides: TGTGCCAGCAGTTACAAGCACTCAGAGGGCTACACCTTC. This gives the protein CASSYKHSEGYTF.

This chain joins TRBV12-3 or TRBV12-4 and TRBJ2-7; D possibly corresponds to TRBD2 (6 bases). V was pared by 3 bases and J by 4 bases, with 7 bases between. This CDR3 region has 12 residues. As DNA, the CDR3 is TGTGCCAGCAGTTTTGGGGGGTACGAGCAGTACTTC. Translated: CASSFGGYEQYF.

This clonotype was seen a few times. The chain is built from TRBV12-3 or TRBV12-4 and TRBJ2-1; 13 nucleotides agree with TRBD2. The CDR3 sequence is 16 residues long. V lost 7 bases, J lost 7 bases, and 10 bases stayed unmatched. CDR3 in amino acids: CASTPGTSGTRNEQFF. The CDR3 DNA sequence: TGTGCCAGCACCCCCGGGACTAGCGGGACCCGGAATGAGCAGTTCTTC.

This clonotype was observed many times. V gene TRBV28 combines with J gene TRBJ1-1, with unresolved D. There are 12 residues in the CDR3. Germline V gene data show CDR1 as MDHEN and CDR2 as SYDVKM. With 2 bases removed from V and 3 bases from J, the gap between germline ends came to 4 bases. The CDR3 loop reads CASSLMYTEAFF. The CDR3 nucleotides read TGTGCCAGCAGTTTAATGTACACTGAAGCTTTCTTT.

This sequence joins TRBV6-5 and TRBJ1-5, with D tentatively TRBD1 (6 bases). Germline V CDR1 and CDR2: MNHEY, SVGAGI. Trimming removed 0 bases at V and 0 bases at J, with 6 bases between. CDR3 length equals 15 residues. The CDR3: CASSYSGASNQPQHF. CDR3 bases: TGTGCCAGCAGTTACTCGGGGGCTAGCAATCAGCCCCAGCATTTT.

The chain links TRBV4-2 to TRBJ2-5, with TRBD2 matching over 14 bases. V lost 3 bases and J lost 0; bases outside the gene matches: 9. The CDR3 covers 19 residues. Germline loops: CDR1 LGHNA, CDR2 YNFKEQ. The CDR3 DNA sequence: TGTGCCAGCAGCCAGGTTGGGACTAGCGGGGGAGGGTACCAAGAGACCCAGTACTTC. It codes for CASSQVGTSGGGYQETQYF.

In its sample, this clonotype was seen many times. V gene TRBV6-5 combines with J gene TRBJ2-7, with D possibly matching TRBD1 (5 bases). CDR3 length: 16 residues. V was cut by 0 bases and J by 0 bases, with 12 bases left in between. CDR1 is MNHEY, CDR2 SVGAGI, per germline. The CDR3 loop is CASSYSETDYSYEQYF. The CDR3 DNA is TGTGCCAGCAGTTACTCGGAGACAGATTACTCCTACGAGCAGTACTTC.

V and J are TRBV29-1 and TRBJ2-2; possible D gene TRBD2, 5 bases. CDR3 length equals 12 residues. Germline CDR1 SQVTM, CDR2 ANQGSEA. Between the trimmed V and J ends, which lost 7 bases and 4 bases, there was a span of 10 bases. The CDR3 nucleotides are TGCAGCGCCGGGCGGGCCACCGGGGAGCTGTTTTTT. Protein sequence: CSAGRATGELFF.

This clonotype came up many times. Written as DNA, the CDR3 is TGTGCCAGCAGCTTAGAGGAGGACAAAAACATTCAGTACTTC. The encoded protein is CASSLEEDKNIQYF. This chain connects TRBV7-2 to TRBJ2-4; a weak D match, TRBD2 (5 bases). CDR1 is SGHTA and CDR2 is FQGNSA in the germline V gene. Trimming left V 1 base short and J 3 bases short, with 7 bases between. The CDR3 runs to 14 residues. Based on the CDR3 plus reference TRBV7-2 and TRBJ2-4, the full variable domain is GAGVSQSPSNKVTEKGKDVELRCDPISGHTALYWYRQSLGQGLEFLIYFQGNSAPDKSGLPSDRFSAERTGGSVSTLTIQRTQQEDSAVYLCASSLEEDKNIQYFGAGTRLSVL.

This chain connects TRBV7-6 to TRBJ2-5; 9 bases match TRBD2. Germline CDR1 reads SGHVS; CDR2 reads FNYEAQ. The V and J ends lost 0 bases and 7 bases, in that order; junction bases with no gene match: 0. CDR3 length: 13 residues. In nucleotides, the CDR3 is TGTGCCAGCAGCTTAGCTAGCGGGGGGACCCAGTACTTC. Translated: CASSLASGGTQYF.

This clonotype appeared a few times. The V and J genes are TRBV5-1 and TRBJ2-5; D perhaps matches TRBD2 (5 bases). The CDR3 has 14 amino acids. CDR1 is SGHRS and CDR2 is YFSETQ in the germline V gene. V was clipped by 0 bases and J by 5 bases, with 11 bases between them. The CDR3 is CASSLAGKQETQYF. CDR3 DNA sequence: TGCGCCAGCAGCTTGGCCGGGAAGCAGGAGACCCAGTACTTC.

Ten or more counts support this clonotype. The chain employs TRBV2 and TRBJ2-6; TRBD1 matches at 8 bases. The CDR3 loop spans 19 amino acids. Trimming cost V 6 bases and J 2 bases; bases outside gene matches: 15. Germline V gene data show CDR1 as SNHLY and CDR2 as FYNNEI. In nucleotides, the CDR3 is TGTGCCAGCAGCGCCGGTTATGTCAGGGGGCGCCCTGGGGCCAACGTCCTGACTTTC. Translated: CASSAGYVRGRPGANVLTF.

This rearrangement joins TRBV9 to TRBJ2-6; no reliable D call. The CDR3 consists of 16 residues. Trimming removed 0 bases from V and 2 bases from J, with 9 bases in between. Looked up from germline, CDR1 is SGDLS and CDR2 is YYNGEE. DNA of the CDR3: TGTGCCAGCAGCGTAGGAGGTGGAGCTGGGGCCAACGTCCTGACTTTC. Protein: CASSVGGGAGANVLTF.

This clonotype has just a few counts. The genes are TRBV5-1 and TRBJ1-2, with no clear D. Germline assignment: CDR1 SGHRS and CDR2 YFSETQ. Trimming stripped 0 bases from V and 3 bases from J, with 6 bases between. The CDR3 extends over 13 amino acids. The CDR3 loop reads CASSLEGDYGYTF. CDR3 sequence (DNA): TGCGCCAGCAGCTTGGAAGGTGACTATGGCTACACCTTC.

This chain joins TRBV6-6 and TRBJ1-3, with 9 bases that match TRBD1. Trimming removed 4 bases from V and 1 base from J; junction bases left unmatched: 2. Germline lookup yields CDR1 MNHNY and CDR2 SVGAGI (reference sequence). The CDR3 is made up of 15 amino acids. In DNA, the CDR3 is TGTGCCAGCAGTTCACAGGGGGCATCTGGAAACACCATATATTTT. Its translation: CASSSQGASGNTIYF.

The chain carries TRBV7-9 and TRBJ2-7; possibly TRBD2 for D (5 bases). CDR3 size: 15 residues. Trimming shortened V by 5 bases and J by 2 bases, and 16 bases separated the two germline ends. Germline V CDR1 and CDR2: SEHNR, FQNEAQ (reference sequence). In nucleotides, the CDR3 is TGTGCCAGCAGCGGATCGACGGGAATCCCCTACGAGCAGTACTTC. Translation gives CASSGSTGIPYEQYF. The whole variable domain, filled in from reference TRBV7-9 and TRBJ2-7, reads DTGVSQNPRHKITKRGQNVTFRCDPISEHNRLYWYRQTLGQGPEFLTYFQNEAQLEKSRLLSDRFSAERPKGSFSTLEIQRTEQGDSAMYLCASSGSTGIPYEQYFGPGTRLTVT.

The CDR3 is CSLWAPLTDTQYF. Here the CDR3 DNA reads TGCAGTTTATGGGCCCCGTTGACAGATACGCAGTATTTT. The chain combines TRBV20-1 with TRBJ2-3; no firm D call. The CDR3 is 13 residues long. Trimming left V 8 bases short and J 3 bases short, with 15 bases between. CDR1 is DFQATT, CDR2 SNEGSKA, per germline (reference sequence).

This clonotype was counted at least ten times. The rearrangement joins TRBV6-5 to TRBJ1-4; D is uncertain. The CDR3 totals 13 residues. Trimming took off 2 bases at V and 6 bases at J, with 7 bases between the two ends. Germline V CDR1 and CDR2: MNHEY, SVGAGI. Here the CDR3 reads CASSYRLDEKLFF. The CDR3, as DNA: TGTGCCAGCAGTTACAGGCTGGATGAAAAACTGTTTTTT.

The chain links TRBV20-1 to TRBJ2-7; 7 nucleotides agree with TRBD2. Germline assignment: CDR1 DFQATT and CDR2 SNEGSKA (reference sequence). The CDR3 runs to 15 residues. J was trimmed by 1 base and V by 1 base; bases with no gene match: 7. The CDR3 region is CSARVMSSGSYEQYF. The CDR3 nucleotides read TGCAGTGCTAGAGTAATGTCTAGCGGTTCCTACGAGCAGTACTTC.

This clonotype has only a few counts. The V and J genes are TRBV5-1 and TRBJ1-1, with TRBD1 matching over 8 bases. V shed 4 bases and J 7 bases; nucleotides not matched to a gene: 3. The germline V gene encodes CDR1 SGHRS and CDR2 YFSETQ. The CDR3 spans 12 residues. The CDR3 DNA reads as TGCGCCAGCAGCCCGGGGACAGGTGAAGCTTTCTTT. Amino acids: CASSPGTGEAFF.

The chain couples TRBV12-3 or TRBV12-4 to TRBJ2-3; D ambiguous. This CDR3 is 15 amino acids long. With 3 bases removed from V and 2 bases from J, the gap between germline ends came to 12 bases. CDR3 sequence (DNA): TGTGCCAGCAGTTTTGTGGGTGGATTCACAGATACGCAGTATTTT. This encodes CASSFVGGFTDTQYF.

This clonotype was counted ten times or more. CDR3 in DNA: TGTGCCAGCAGCTTAGACGCCCTAGGGCCTCAATCACCCCTCCACTTT. It translates to CASSLDALGPQSPLHF. The J gene is TRBJ1-6, the V gene TRBV7-9; no reliable D call. With 1 base removed from V and 10 bases from J, the gap between germline ends came to 17 bases. The CDR3 is made up of 16 amino acids. Germline loops: CDR1 SEHNR, CDR2 FQNEAQ (reference sequence).

CDR3 residues: CASSTTFGQGARAEAFF. The CDR3 DNA sequence: TGTGCCAGCAGCACGACATTCGGACAGGGGGCGAGGGCTGAAGCTTTCTTT. The rearrangement links TRBV7-2 to TRBJ1-1; 11 bases fit TRBD1. After removal of 5 bases from V and 6 bases from J, the junction contained 14 bases not matched to a gene. The CDR3 has 17 residues. Germline-derived CDR1 and CDR2 are SGHTA and FQGNSA.

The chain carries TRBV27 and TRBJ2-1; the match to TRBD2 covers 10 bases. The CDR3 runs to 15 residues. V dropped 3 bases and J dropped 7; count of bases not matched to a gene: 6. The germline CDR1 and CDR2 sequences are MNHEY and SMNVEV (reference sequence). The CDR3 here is CASSLVAGGWNEQFF. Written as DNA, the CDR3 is TGTGCCAGCAGTTTGGTAGCGGGGGGCTGGAATGAGCAGTTCTTC.

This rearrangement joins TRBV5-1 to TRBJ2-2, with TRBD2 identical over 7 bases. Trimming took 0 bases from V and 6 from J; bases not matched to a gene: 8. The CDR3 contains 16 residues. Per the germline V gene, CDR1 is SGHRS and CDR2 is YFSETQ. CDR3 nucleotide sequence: TGCGCCAGCAGCTTGGTCCTAGCGGCCGTCGCCGGGGAGCTGTTTTTT. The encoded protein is CASSLVLAAVAGELFF.

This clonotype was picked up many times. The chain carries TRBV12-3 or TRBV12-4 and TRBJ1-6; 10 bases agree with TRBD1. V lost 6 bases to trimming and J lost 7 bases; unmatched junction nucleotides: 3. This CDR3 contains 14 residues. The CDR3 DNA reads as TGTGCCAGCAGCCTGGACAGGGGGAATTCACCCCTCCACTTT. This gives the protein CASSLDRGNSPLHF.

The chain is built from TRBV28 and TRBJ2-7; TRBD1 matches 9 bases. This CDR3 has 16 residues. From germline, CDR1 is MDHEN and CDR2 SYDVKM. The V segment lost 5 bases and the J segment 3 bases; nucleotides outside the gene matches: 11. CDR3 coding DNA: TGTGCCAGCAGTACCCCCGGGACAGGGAATAGCTACGAGCAGTACTTC. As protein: CASSTPGTGNSYEQYF.